A selection of T cell receptor beta chains follows, all from one sample in a study of tumor and adjacent non-tumor tissue in lung cancer. TCRdb passed the multiplex PCR reads through MiXCR, listing each CDR3 protein once. The sample lists 80,000 or so distinct CDR3 sequences; approximately 80% were seen once. The sequenced sample consisted of distant non-tumor lung tissue. The origin of the receptors is a man in his 60s with non-small cell lung cancer. Each CDR3 is given with its conserved first and last residue. Each record gives: V gene, clone size, J gene, D gene, CDR3 DNA, CDR3 protein. A D gene is named only where the DNA matches it firmly. Only some rows state a clone size, as once, few, many or a class for expanded clones.

TRBV11-2,few,TRBJ2-6,-,TGTGCCAGCAACTTAGTTCCAAAGGATAGGCTCTCTGGGGCCAACGTCCTGACTTTC,CASNLVPKDRLSGANVLTF
TRBV5-4,-,TRBJ1-1,TRBD1,TGTTCCAGCAGCGCTACAGGGGTGCATGCTGAAACTTTCTTT,CSSSATGVHAETFF
TRBV29-1,-,TRBJ2-7,-,TGTAGCGTGGCCCGGCGAGAGGGTGACTACGAGCAGTACTTT,CSVARREGDYEQYF
TRBV20-1,few,TRBJ2-7,-,TGCAGTGCTACTGCGGTTACCTACGAACAGTACTTC,CSATAVTYEQYF
TRBV20-1,-,TRBJ1-6,-,TGTAATGCTAGAGATACGGGACCGTATGATTCACCCCTCCACTTT,CNARDTGPYDSPLHF
TRBV4-1,-,TRBJ1-2,-,TGCGCCAGCAGCCAAGTACGGGGGGGTAACTATAGCTACACCTTC,CASSQVRGGNYSYTF
TRBV11-2,-,TRBJ2-1,-,TGTGCCAGCAGCTTGGGTTTCTATGGGCAGTTCTTC,CASSLGFYGQFF
TRBV20-1,-,TRBJ2-1,TRBD2,TGCAGTGCCGAAAGCGGGAGGGTCACAAATGAGCAGTTCTTC,CSAESGRVTNEQFF
TRBV6-5,-,TRBJ1-5,-,TGTGGCAGTACTTACCTACAGGGAAGCAATCAGCCCCAGCATTTT,CGSTYLQGSNQPQHF
TRBV6-5,-,TRBJ2-2,-,TGTGTCAGCAAAGGCAGGGTGTCCGGGGAGCTGTTTTTT,CVSKGRVSGELFF
TRBV11-2,-,TRBJ2-5,-,TGTGCCATCAGCTCCACAATGGGGGGGCCAATGGATACCCAGTACTTC,CAISSTMGGPMDTQYF
TRBV11-2,-,TRBJ2-2,-,TGTGCTAGGAGCTCGACTGGGATAATTACCGGGGAGCTATTTTTT,CARSSTGIITGELFF
TRBV11-3,once,TRBJ2-1,-,TGTGTCATCAGCTTTTGGGTCACGGGCTTCTACAATGAGCAGTTCTTC,CVISFWVTGFYNEQFF
TRBV4-3,-,TRBJ1-1,-,TGCGCCAACAGGCAAGATCACTCACAGTCGAACACTGAAGCTCTCTTT,CANRQDHSQSNTEALF
TRBV20-1,-,TRBJ2-7,TRBD2,TGCAGTGTTTCCCTAGCGGCAAGCTCCTACGAGCAGTACTTC,CSVSLAASSYEQYF
TRBV20-1,many,TRBJ2-2,-,TGCAGTGCTAGAGCTCTCATGGGGGGAGCCGGGGAGCTGTTTTTT,CSARALMGGAGELFF
TRBV28,once,TRBJ1-2,-,TGTACCAGCAGGCAATATGTCGGCTCGGGCTACACCTTC,CTSRQYVGSGYTF
TRBV11-2,-,TRBJ2-5,-,TGTGCCAGTAGCACGGACCAGACCGGACGGGAGACCCAGTACTTC,CASSTDQTGRETQYF
TRBV12-3/TRBV12-4,once,TRBJ2-3,-,TGTGCCAGCAGTCCCTATCGGCTAGCCCAGCGAGATACGCAGTATTTT,CASSPYRLAQRDTQYF
TRBV30,-,TRBJ2-1,-,TGTGCTTGGAGTCGGGGGAGATCCTACAATGAGCAGTTCTTC,CAWSRGRSYNEQFF
TRBV6-5,-,TRBJ1-5,TRBD1,TGTGCCAGCAGTTACCGCGGACAGGGTAATCAGCCCCTGCATTTT,CASSYRGQGNQPLHF
TRBV6-5,-,TRBJ1-5,-,TGTTCCAGCAGTTTAACGGGAAATCAGCCCCAGCATTTT,CSSSLTGNQPQHF
TRBV4-1,many,TRBJ2-3,-,TGCGCCAGCAGCCAAGATAATACGCAGTATTTT,CASSQDNTQYF
TRBV2,-,TRBJ2-3,-,TGTGCCAGTCTAGTCAGTCCGGGCACAGATACGCAGTATTTC,CASLVSPGTDTQYF
TRBV6-4,-,TRBJ2-3,-,TGTGCCTGCAGTGACTCCAGCACAGATACGCAGTTTTTT,CACSDSSTDTQFF
TRBV24-1,-,TRBJ1-2,-,TGTGCCACCAGTGATGCCGGACGGCCCACCTATGGCTACATCTTC,CATSDAGRPTYGYIF
TRBV20-1,-,TRBJ2-1,TRBD2,TGCAGTGCTAGAGGACTAGCAGACTCCTACAATGTGCTGTTCTTC,CSARGLADSYNVLFF
TRBV29-1,-,TRBJ2-6,-,TGCAGCATTGAAGATTATAGGTCTAACCCCCACTCTGGGGGCAACGTCCTGACTTTC,CSIEDYRSNPHSGGNVLTF
TRBV7-9,few,TRBJ1-2,-,TGTGCCAGCAGCTTATCGATGGGGGGAAGTGGCTACACCTTC,CASSLSMGGSGYTF